This T cell receptor beta chain was identified during a study of blood T cells in healthy people across ages. It was with a sample-barcoded 5' primer and a J-beta primer mix that a second PCR of about 6 to 12 cycles was run. Each TCR beta cDNA got a 12-nucleotide random molecular identifier. In TCRdb, the 5' RACE reads were re-called with MiXCR into one record per CDR3 protein. The sample consists of 1.5 million to 2 million distinct CDR3 sequences, over 25% of them appearing once. Study-wide points: Observed TCR beta diversity showed a strong correlation with the percentage of naive T cells as measured by flow cytometry. Higher diversity, along with more naive CD4+ cells, distinguished long-lived donors from aged donors.

In terms of origin and age, donors were healthy Caucasian individuals from Russia aged roughly 6 to 95. Germline assignment: CDR1 SGHRS and CDR2 YFSETQ. V lost 5 bases and J 4 bases, leaving 16 bases between the germline ends. This CDR3 has 15 amino acids. A remark on this clonotype: Its specificity is unknown.

This receptor was obtained from a woman between 25 and 40 years old in good health. The rearrangement joins TRBV5-1 to TRBJ2-1, with TRBD1 as a possible D gene (5 bases). The sample taken for sequencing was blood. The CDR3 DNA reads as TGCGCCAGCAGGTCCGACAGCCCTGCTTACAATGAGCAGTTCTTC. Translating gives CASRSDSPAYNEQFF.